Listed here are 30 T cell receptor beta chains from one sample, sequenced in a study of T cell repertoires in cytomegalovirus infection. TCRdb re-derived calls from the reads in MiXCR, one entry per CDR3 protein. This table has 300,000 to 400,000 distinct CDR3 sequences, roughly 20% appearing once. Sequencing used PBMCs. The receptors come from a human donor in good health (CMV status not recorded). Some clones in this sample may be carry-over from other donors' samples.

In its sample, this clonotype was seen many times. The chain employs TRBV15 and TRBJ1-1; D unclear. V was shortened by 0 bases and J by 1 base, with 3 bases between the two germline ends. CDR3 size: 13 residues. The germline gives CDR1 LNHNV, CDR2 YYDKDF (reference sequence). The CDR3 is CATSRETNTEAFF. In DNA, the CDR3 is TGTGCCACCAGCAGAGAAACGAACACTGAAGCTTTCTTT.

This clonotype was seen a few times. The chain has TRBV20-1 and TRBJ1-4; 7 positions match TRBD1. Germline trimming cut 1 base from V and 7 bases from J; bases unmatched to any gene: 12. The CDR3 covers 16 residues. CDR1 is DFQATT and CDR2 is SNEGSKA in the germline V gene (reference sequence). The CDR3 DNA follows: TGCAGTGCTAGAGTTCACAGGGGAATAAGTACTGAAAAACTGTTTTTT. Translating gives CSARVHRGISTEKLFF.

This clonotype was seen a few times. The chain's CDR3 is CASSLSSRVATNEKLFF. CDR3 nucleotide sequence: TGTGCCAGCAGTTTATCAAGCAGAGTTGCAACTAATGAAAAACTGTTTTTT. The genes are TRBV27 and TRBJ1-4; no firm D call. The CDR3 is made up of 17 amino acids. Trimming shortened V by 0 bases and J by 0 bases, and 11 bases separated the two germline ends. Germline values: CDR1 MNHEY, CDR2 SMNVEV (reference sequence).

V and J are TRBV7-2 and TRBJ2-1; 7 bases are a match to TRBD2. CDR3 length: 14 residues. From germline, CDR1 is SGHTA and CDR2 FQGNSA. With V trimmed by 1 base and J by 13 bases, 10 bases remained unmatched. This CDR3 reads CASSLVEPRLAQFF. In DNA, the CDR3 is TGTGCCAGCAGCTTAGTTGAGCCGAGACTAGCACAGTTCTTC. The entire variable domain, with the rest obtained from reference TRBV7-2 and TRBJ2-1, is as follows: GAGVSQSPSNKVTEKGKDVELRCDPISGHTALYWYRQSLGQGLEFLIYFQGNSAPDKSGLPSDRFSAERTGGSVSTLTIQRTQQEDSAVYLCASSLVEPRLAQFFGPGTRLTVL.

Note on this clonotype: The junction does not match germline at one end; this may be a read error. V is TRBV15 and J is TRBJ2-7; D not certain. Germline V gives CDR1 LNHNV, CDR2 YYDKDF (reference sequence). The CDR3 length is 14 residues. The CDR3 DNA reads TGTGCCACCAGATCGAGCGCCACCTCCTGCGAGCAGTACTTC. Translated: CATRSSATSCEQYF.

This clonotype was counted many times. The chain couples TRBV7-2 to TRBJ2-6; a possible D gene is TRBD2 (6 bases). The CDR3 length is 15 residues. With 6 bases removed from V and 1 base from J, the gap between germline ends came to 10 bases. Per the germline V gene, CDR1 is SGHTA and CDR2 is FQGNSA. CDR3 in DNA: TGTGCCAGCAGTGGAGGGAGGTCTGGGGCCAACGTCCTGACTTTC. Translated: CASSGGRSGANVLTF.

The CDR3 loop reads CASSTRRPSGANVLTF. The CDR3 DNA is TGTGCCAGCAGCACCCGCCGCCCTTCTGGGGCCAACGTCCTGACTTTC. This chain links TRBV7-2 with TRBJ2-6; D is uncertain. Germline V gene data show CDR1 as SGHTA and CDR2 as FQGNSA. Trimming shortened V by 5 bases and J by 1 base, and 12 bases separated the two germline ends. CDR3 size: 16 residues. The variable domain in full, completed from reference TRBV7-2 and TRBJ2-6, reads GAGVSQSPSNKVTEKGKDVELRCDPISGHTALYWYRQSLGQGLEFLIYFQGNSAPDKSGLPSDRFSAERTGGSVSTLTIQRTQQEDSAVYLCASSTRRPSGANVLTFGAGSRLTVL.

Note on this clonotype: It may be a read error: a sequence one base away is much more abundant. CDR3 loop: CASSPLAGGNTGELVF. The CDR3 nucleotides read TGTGCCAGTAGCCCACTAGCGGGAGGTAACACCGGGGAGCTGGTTTTT. V gene TRBV19 combines with J gene TRBJ2-2; TRBD2 matches 12 bases. CDR3 length: 16 residues. Germline V gene sequence: CDR1 LNHDA, CDR2 SQIVND (reference sequence).

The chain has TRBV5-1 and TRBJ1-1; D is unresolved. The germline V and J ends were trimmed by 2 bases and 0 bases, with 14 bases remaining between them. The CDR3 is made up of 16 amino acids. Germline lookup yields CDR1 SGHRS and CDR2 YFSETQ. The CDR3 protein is CASSLGHSGMNTEAFF. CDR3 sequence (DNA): TGCGCCAGCAGCTTAGGCCATAGTGGAATGAACACTGAAGCTTTCTTT.

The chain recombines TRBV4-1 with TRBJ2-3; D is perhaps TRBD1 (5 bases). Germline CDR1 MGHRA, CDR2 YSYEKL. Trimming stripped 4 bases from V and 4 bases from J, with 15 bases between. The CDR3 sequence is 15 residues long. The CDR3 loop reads CASSLTWGSADTQYF. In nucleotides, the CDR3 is TGCGCCAGCAGCCTCACCTGGGGCTCCGCAGATACGCAGTATTTT.

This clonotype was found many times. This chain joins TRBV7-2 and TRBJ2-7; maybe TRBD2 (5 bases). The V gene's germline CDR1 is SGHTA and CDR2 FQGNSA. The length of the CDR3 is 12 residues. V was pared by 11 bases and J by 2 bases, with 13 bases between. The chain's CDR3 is CASASGTYEQYF. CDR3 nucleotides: TGTGCCTCGGCGAGCGGAACCTACGAGCAGTACTTC. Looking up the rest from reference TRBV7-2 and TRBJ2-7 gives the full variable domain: GAGVSQSPSNKVTEKGKDVELRCDPISGHTALYWYRQSLGQGLEFLIYFQGNSAPDKSGLPSDRFSAERTGGSVSTLTIQRTQQEDSAVYLCASASGTYEQYFGPGTRLTVT.

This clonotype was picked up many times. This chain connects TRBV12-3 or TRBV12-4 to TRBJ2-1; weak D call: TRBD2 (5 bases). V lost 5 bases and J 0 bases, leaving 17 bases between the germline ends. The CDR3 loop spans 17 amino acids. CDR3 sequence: CASSPGVGVSSYNEQFF. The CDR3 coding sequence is TGTGCCAGCAGTCCCGGGGTAGGAGTGAGCTCCTACAATGAGCAGTTCTTC.

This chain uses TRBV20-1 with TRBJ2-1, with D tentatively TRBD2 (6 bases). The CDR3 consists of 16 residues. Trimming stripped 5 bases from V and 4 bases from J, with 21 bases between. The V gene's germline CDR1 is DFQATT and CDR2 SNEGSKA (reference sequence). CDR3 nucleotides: TGCAGTGCTTCCCCGCGGGGTTCAGCGGTTTACAATGAGCAGTTCTTC. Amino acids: CSASPRGSAVYNEQFF.

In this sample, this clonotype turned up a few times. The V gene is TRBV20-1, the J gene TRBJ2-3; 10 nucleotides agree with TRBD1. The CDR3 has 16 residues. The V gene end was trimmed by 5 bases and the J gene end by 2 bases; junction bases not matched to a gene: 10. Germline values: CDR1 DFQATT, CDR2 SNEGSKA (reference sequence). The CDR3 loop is CSASSGTGVATDTQYF. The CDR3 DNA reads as TGCAGTGCTTCCTCGGGGACAGGGGTTGCCACAGATACGCAGTATTTT.

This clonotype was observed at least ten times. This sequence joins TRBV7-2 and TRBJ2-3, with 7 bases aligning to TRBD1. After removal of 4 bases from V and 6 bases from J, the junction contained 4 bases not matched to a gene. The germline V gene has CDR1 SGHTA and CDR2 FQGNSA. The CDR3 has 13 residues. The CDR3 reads CASSSQTGDTQYF. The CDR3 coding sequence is TGTGCCAGCAGCTCCCAGACAGGGGATACGCAGTATTTT. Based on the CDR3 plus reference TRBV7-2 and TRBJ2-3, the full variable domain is GAGVSQSPSNKVTEKGKDVELRCDPISGHTALYWYRQSLGQGLEFLIYFQGNSAPDKSGLPSDRFSAERTGGSVSTLTIQRTQQEDSAVYLCASSSQTGDTQYFGPGTRLTVL.

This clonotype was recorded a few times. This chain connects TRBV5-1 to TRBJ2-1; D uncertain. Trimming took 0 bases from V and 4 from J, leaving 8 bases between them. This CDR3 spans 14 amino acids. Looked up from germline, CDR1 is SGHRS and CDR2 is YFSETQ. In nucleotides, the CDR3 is TGCGCCAGCAGCTTGGGGACCCGGTACAATGAGCAGTTCTTC. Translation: CASSLGTRYNEQFF.

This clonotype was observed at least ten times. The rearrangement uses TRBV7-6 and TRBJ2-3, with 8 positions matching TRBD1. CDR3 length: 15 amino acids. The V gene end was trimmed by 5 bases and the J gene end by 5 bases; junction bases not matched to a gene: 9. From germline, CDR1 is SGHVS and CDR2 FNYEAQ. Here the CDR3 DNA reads TGTGCCAGCAGCAACTCCGGGACAGGAGAAGATACGCAGTATTTT. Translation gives CASSNSGTGEDTQYF.

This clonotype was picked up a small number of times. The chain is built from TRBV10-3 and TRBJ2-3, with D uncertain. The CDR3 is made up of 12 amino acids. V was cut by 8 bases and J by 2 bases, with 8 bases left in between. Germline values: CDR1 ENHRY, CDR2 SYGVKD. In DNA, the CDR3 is TGTGCCATCGGGGATACCACAGATACGCAGTATTTT. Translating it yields CAIGDTTDTQYF.

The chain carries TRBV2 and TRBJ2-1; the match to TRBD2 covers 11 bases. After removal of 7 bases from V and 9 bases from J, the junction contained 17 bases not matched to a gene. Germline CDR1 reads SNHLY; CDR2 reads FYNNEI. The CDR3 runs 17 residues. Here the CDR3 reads CASTYLPGTSGTGEQFF. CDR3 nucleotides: TGTGCCAGCACTTACCTACCTGGGACTAGCGGTACTGGTGAGCAGTTCTTC.

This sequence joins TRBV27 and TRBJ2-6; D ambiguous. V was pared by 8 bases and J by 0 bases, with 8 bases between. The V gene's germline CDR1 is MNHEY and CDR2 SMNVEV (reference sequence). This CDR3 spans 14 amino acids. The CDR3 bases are TGTGCCAGCGGGCGCGGCTCTGGGGCCAACGTCCTGACTTTC. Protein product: CASGRGSGANVLTF.

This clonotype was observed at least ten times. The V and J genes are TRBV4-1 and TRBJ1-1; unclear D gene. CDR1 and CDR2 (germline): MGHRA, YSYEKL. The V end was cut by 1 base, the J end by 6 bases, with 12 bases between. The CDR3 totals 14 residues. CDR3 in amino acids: CASSQVVRLAEAFF. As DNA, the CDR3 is TGCGCCAGCAGCCAAGTGGTAAGATTAGCTGAAGCTTTCTTT.

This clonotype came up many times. This CDR3 is CASRHRGGNQPQHF. CDR3 DNA sequence: TGTGCCAGCAGGCACAGGGGTGGCAATCAGCCCCAGCATTTT. V usage is TRBV6-6 and J usage is TRBJ1-5, with TRBD1 matching 7 bases. The germline CDR1 and CDR2 sequences are MNHNY and SVGAGI (reference sequence). The CDR3 runs 14 residues. J lost 2 bases, V lost 6 bases, and 4 bases had no gene match.

CDR3 DNA: TGTGCCAGCACCGCGCAGCACAATCAGCCCCAGCATTTT. Its translation is CASTAQHNQPQHF. The chain carries TRBV12-3 or TRBV12-4 and TRBJ1-5; unclear D gene. The CDR3 has 13 residues. Trimming cost V 7 bases and J 3 bases, with 10 bases left between them.

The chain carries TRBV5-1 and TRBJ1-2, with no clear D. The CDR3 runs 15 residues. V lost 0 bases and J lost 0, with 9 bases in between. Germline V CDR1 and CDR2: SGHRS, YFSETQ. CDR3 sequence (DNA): TGCGCCAGCAGCTTGGCAGGCAGCCCTAACTATGGCTACACCTTC. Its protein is CASSLAGSPNYGYTF.

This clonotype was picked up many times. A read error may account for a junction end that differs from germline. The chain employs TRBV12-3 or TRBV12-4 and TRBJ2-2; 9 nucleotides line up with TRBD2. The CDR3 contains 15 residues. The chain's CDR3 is CASSVAGVGTGELFF. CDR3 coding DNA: TGTGCCAGCAGTGTAGCGGGAGTGGGAACCGGGGAGCTGTTTTTT.

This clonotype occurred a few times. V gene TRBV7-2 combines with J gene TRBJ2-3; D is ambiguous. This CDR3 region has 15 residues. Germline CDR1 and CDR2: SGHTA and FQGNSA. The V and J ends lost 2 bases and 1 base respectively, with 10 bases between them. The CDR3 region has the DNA TGTGCCAGCAGCTTACAAGGGCTAGGCACAGATACGCAGTATTTT. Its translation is CASSLQGLGTDTQYF.

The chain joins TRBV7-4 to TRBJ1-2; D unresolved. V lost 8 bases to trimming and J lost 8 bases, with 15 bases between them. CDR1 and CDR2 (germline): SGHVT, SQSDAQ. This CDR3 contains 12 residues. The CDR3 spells CASFRTNEGYTF. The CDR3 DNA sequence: TGTGCCAGCTTTAGGACGAATGAGGGCTACACCTTC.

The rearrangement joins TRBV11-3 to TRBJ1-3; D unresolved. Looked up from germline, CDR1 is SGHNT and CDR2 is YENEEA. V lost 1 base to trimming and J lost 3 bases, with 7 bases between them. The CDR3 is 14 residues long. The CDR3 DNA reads TGTGCCAGCAGCTTAGTGACTTATGGAAACACCATATATTTT. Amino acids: CASSLVTYGNTIYF. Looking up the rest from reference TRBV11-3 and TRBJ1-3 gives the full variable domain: EAGVVQSPRYKIIEKKQPVAFWCNPISGHNTLYWYLQNLGQGPELLIRYENEEAVDDSQLPKDRFSAERLKGVDSTLKIQPAELGDSAVYLCASSLVTYGNTIYFGEGSWLTVV.

As DNA, the CDR3 is TGTGCCAGCAGGCTTGGGGGGGCCACTGAAGCTTTCTTT. It translates to CASRLGGATEAFF. The rearrangement uses TRBV2 and TRBJ1-1; perhaps TRBD1 as D (6 bases). Germline V gives CDR1 SNHLY, CDR2 FYNNEI. The CDR3 is 13 residues long. The V end lost 6 bases, the J end lost 4 bases, and 12 bases lay between the germline ends.

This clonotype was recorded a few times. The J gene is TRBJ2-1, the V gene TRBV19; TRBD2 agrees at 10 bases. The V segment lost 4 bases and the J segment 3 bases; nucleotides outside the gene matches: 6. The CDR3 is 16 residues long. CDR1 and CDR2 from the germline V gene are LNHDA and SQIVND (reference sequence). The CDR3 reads CASSRRTSGSYNEQFF. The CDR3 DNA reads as TGTGCCAGTAGTAGAAGGACTAGCGGAAGCTACAATGAGCAGTTCTTC.